This T cell receptor (beta chain) was captured in a study of T-cell memory formation after mild COVID-19. Whole-study context: In these data, TCR clusters were largely donor specific.

There are 15 residues in the CDR3. V lost 3 bases and J 4 bases, leaving 15 bases between the germline ends. TCRdb processed the 5' RACE reads anew with MiXCR; each CDR3 protein has one entry. The sample yields 450,000 to 650,000 distinct CDR3 sequences, roughly 22% seen once. This TCR came from an adult woman who had mild COVID-19 (a few samples of this study predate the infection). Cell type and time point are not known. The sample was PBMCs or a T cell subset sorted from them (not recorded which). The V gene is TRBV12-3 or TRBV12-4, the J gene TRBJ2-5; possibly TRBD2 for D (5 bases). CDR3 nucleotide sequence: TGTGCCAGCAGTTTTAGGGCGGGTTTTCGAGAGACCCAGTACTTC. Translating it yields CASSFRAGFRETQYF.